Sequencing of this T cell receptor (beta chain) was carried out in a study of blood T cell repertoires in COVID-19. About the study: Specimens from acute and convalescent COVID-19 originated in the United States, Italy and Spain. T cells, B-cell-depleted T cells, or PBMCs supplied cDNA or gDNA.

This CDR3 has 15 residues. Per germline, CDR1 LNHDA and CDR2 SQIVND (reference sequence). The V and J ends lost 4 bases and 6 bases, in that order; junction bases with no gene match: 5. Per the original data handling: Cell counts per sample came from amplifying reference gene primers. Produced via immunoSEQ multiplex PCR; TCRdb's table is partial and in-frame only. V, J and clone size were drawn from that table, and D and trimming were deduced from the DNA. The sample carries about 270,000 clones, 65% to 85% recorded once. This clone appeared a few times. The chain is built from TRBV19 and TRBJ1-6; 8 bases are a match to TRBD1. Sequences were obtained from peripheral blood. The TCR was taken from an elderly man with acute or convalescent COVID-19. The CDR3 loop reads CASSTQGAPNSPLHF. CDR3 DNA: TGTGCCAGTAGTACCCAGGGGGCGCCTAATTCACCCCTCCACTTT.